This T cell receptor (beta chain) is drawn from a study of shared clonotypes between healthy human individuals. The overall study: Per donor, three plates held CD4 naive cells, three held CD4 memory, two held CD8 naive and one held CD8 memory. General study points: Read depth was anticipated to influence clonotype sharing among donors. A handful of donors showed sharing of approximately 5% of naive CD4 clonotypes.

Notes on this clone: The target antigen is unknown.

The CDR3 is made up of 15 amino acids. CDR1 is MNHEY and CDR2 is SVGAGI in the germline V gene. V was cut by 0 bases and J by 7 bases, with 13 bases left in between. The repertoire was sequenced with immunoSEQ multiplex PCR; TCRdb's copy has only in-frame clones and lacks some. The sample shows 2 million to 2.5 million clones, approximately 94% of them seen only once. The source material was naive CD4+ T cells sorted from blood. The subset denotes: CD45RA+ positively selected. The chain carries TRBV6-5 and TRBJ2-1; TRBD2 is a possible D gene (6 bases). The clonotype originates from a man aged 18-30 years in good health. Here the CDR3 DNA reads TGTGCCAGCAGTTACTCTGGCGGGACTCCAAATGAGCAGTTCTTC. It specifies CASSYSGGTPNEQFF.